There are a few counts of the clone carrying this T cell receptor (beta chain). Its specificity is unknown. Though probably carrying unrecorded immune exposures, donors were nominally healthy at sampling. V shed 5 bases and J 0 bases; nucleotides not matched to a gene: 21. The CDR3 is made up of 20 amino acids. The germline CDR1 and CDR2 sequences are MNHEY and SMNVEV (reference sequence). This sample was taken from a study of cytomegalovirus exposure and HLA in healthy donors. Study summary: Across roughly 400 genotyped donors, roughly 85% landed in the Caucasian-associated ancestry cluster.

With 60 Vbeta and 13 Jbeta primers, the PCR was carried out. TCRdb's table, derived via immunoSEQ multiplex PCR, lists solely in-frame clones and lacks some. The sample gives approximately 220,000 clones, 80% to 90% of which show up once; approximately 2.9% is in the top ten. The study, taken as a whole, reports: HLA alleles showed associations with 16,951 TCR beta sequences in a later analysis, at a 0.05 false discovery rate.

This TCR came from a young man in good health and CMV-seronegative. The material sequenced was PBMCs. The V call is TRBV27, the J call TRBJ2-7; the match to TRBD2 covers 8 bases. The chain's CDR3 is CASSPVGLGSGGRFSYEQYF. The CDR3 nucleotides are TGTGCCAGCAGTCCGGTTGGTCTAGGGAGCGGGGGCAGATTCTCCTACGAGCAGTACTTC.